These 17 T cell receptor beta chains originate from one sample sequenced in a study of blood T cells in healthy people across ages. A second PCR, run for about 7 to 12 cycles, used a sample-barcoded 5' primer plus a J-beta primer mix. TCRdb independently ran MiXCR on the 5' RACE reads; one entry per CDR3 protein. The sample has about 1.6 million distinct CDR3 sequences, roughly 32% seen once; the top ten hold 10% to 12%. The specimen was blood. Every receptor here comes from a woman younger than 45 in good health.

As regards this clonotype: One base away lies a much larger clone, so this may be a sequencing read error. The CDR3 does not end in the conserved phenylalanine or tryptophan, so this is likely a read error. The chain employs TRBV4-1 and TRBJ2-7; 7 bases line up with TRBD2. The V gene's germline CDR1 is MGHRA and CDR2 YSYEKL. This CDR3 is built from 14 residues. The junction had 5 bases not matched to a gene; V was cut back by 4 bases and J by 2 bases. The CDR3 here is CASSRSGKPYEQYL. The CDR3 nucleotides read TGCGCCAGCAGCCGAAGCGGGAAGCCCTACGAGCAGTACCTC.

The chain couples TRBV14 to TRBJ2-4, with D tentatively TRBD1 (5 bases). From germline, CDR1 is SGHDN and CDR2 FVKESK. CDR3 length equals 14 residues. Trimming stripped 5 bases from V and 14 bases from J, with 22 bases between. CDR3 residues: CASSIPGHAKGEYF. The DNA of the CDR3 is TGTGCCAGCAGCATCCCCGGGCACGCCAAAGGGGAGTACTTC.

The chain carries TRBV7-2 and TRBJ2-7; D ambiguous. Per the germline V gene, CDR1 is SGHTA and CDR2 is FQGNSA. The V end was cut by 2 bases, the J end by 4 bases, with 6 bases between. The CDR3 covers 12 residues. The CDR3 DNA reads as TGTGCCAGCAGCTTATGGGATTACGAGCAGTACTTC. Translating it yields CASSLWDYEQYF. Combining the CDR3 with reference TRBV7-2 and TRBJ2-7 gives the whole variable domain GAGVSQSPSNKVTEKGKDVELRCDPISGHTALYWYRQSLGQGLEFLIYFQGNSAPDKSGLPSDRFSAERTGGSVSTLTIQRTQQEDSAVYLCASSLWDYEQYFGPGTRLTVT.

CDR3 sequence reads: CASSPAGYTEAFF. Here the CDR3 DNA reads TGTGCCAGCAGCCCCGCAGGGTACACTGAAGCTTTCTTT. The rearrangement uses TRBV7-8 and TRBJ1-1, with D maybe TRBD1 (5 bases). The germline CDR1 and CDR2 sequences are SGHVS and FQNEAQ. The CDR3 extends over 13 amino acids. Trimming removed 5 bases at V and 3 bases at J, with 10 bases between.

This sequence joins TRBV20-1 and TRBJ2-5; tentatively, D is TRBD2 (6 bases). The V gene's germline CDR1 is DFQATT and CDR2 SNEGSKA (reference sequence). Trimming removed 3 bases from V and 11 bases from J, with 22 bases in between. This CDR3 spans 14 amino acids. The CDR3 spells CSASPWRGSSEQYF. CDR3 coding DNA: TGCAGTGCTAGTCCCTGGCGGGGAAGTTCGGAGCAGTACTTC.

The chain uses TRBV28 and TRBJ2-7; 9 nucleotides line up with TRBD1. Germline values: CDR1 MDHEN, CDR2 SYDVKM. With V trimmed by 6 bases and J by 6 bases, 9 bases remained unmatched. This CDR3 is 14 amino acids long. The CDR3 reads CASSEPGQGVEQYF. In DNA form, the CDR3 reads TGTGCCAGCAGCGAACCGGGACAGGGTGTCGAGCAGTACTTC.

V and J are TRBV15 and TRBJ2-5, with 12 positions matching TRBD2. Germline V lookup: CDR1 LNHNV, CDR2 YYDKDF (reference sequence). J gave up 3 bases and V 0 bases, and 2 bases lay outside the gene matches. The length of the CDR3 is 16 residues. CDR3 protein: CATSRDRTSGEETQYF. Here the CDR3 DNA reads TGTGCCACCAGCAGAGATCGGACTAGCGGGGAAGAGACCCAGTACTTC.

The chain employs TRBV15 and TRBJ2-1; D remains unclear. The V end lost 3 bases, the J end lost 1 base, and 7 bases lay between the germline ends. The germline CDR1 and CDR2 sequences are LNHNV and YYDKDF (reference sequence). The length of the CDR3 is 14 residues. CDR3 region: CATSRAESYNEQFF. The CDR3 DNA follows: TGTGCCACCAGCAGGGCGGAATCCTACAATGAGCAGTTCTTC.

As to this clonotype: A junction end diverges from the germline sequence, so it may reflect a read error. The CDR3 DNA sequence: TGTGCCGGCAGCTCCCGACTAGCGGGGGGCACAGATACGCAGTATTTT. Amino acids: CAGSSRLAGGTDTQYF. The chain joins TRBV9 to TRBJ2-3; 12 positions agree with TRBD2. The CDR3 spans 16 residues. Germline-derived CDR1 and CDR2 are SGDLS and YYNGEE.

The CDR3 reads CASSLYGTGVQPQHF. The CDR3, as DNA: TGTGCCAGCAGTTTATACGGGACAGGGGTCCAGCCCCAGCATTTT. The V gene is TRBV28, the J gene TRBJ1-5; TRBD1 matches at 10 bases. CDR3 size: 15 residues. CDR1 is MDHEN, CDR2 SYDVKM, per germline. The trim removed 1 base at V and 7 bases at J, leaving 4 bases unmatched.

This clonotype was detected a few times. The rearrangement uses TRBV20-1 and TRBJ2-3; 7 bases are shared with TRBD1. Germline CDR1 reads DFQATT; CDR2 reads SNEGSKA (reference sequence). V shed 4 bases and J 2 bases; nucleotides not matched to a gene: 6. The CDR3 length is 14 residues. The CDR3 nucleotides read TGCAGTGCTACCGGGACAGATAACACAGATACGCAGTATTTT. Translating gives CSATGTDNTDTQYF.

This chain joins TRBV5-1 and TRBJ2-6; 11 nucleotides match TRBD1. The V gene's germline CDR1 is SGHRS and CDR2 YFSETQ. The CDR3 length is 19 residues. The V gene end was trimmed by 2 bases and the J gene end by 4 bases; junction bases not matched to a gene: 11. CDR3 residues: CASSFRTGGISIGANVLTF. CDR3 bases: TGCGCCAGCAGCTTTCGGACAGGGGGCATATCGATCGGGGCCAACGTCCTGACTTTC.

This clonotype was found a few times. J is TRBJ2-3 and V is TRBV9, with D possibly matching TRBD1 (6 bases). CDR3 length equals 13 residues. Trimming removed 7 bases at V and 0 bases at J, with 9 bases between. Germline-derived CDR1 and CDR2 are SGDLS and YYNGEE. The CDR3 DNA is TGTGCCAGCGGGGGCACTAGCACAGATACGCAGTATTTT. The encoded protein is CASGGTSTDTQYF.

The CDR3 loop reads CASSYLGALNSNQPQHF. The CDR3 coding sequence is TGTGCCAGCAGTTACTTGGGGGCGCTTAATAGCAATCAGCCCCAGCATTTT. The chain employs TRBV6-2 or TRBV6-3 and TRBJ1-5, with a possible D match to TRBD1 (6 bases). CDR1 is MNHEY and CDR2 is SVGEGT in the germline V gene. The CDR3 totals 17 residues. The V end was cut by 1 base, the J end by 0 bases, with 13 bases between.

A few counts support this clonotype. This sequence joins TRBV10-3 and TRBJ2-1, with D possibly matching TRBD1 (6 bases). The CDR3 is 14 amino acids. CDR1 ENHRY and CDR2 SYGVKD come from the germline V gene. Trimming removed 2 bases from V and 10 bases from J, with 15 bases in between. CDR3 DNA: TGTGCCATCAGTGAGACCCTAGGGACACGCGAGCAGTTCTTC. This sequence encodes CAISETLGTREQFF.

The CDR3 loop reads CASSLSPGTGDLQYF. The CDR3 DNA follows: TGCGCCAGCAGCCTGTCCCCCGGGACAGGAGACTTGCAGTACTTC. The genes are TRBV5-1 and TRBJ2-7; 8 bases match TRBD1. Trimming at V came to 4 bases and at J to 9 bases, leaving 15 bases not matched to a gene. The CDR3 runs to 15 residues. Looked up from germline, CDR1 is SGHRS and CDR2 is YFSETQ.

The chain links TRBV11-1 to TRBJ2-1, with 8 bases that match TRBD2. Germline values: CDR1 SGHAT, CDR2 FQDESV (reference sequence). V trimming: 1 base; J trimming: 8 bases; junction bases outside the gene matches: 7. The CDR3 covers 15 residues. The CDR3 protein is CASSLDGGRGDEQFF. The CDR3 DNA is TGTGCCAGCAGCTTAGATGGCGGGCGGGGGGATGAGCAGTTCTTC. The variable domain in full, with the rest retrieved from reference TRBV11-1 and TRBJ2-1, is EAEVAQSPRYKITEKSQAVAFWCDPISGHATLYWYRQILGQGPELLVQFQDESVVDDSQLPKDRFSAERLKGVDSTLKIQPAELGDSAMYLCASSLDGGRGDEQFFGPGTRLTVL.